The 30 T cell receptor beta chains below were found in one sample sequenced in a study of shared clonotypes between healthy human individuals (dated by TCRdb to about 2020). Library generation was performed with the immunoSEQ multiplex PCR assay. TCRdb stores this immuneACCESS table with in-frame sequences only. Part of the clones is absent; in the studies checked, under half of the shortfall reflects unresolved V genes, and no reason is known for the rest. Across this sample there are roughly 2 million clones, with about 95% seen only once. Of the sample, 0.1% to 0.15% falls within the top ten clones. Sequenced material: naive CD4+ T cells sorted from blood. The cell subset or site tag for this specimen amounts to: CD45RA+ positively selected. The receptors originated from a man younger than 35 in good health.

The CDR3 sequence is CASSLGRPDYEQYF. CDR3 in DNA: TGTGCCAGCAGCTTAGGGAGACCGGACTACGAGCAGTACTTC. This chain links TRBV5-6 with TRBJ2-7; weak D call: TRBD2 (5 bases). Per germline, CDR1 SGHDT and CDR2 YYEEEE. V dropped 2 bases and J dropped 3 bases, with 12 bases sitting between them. This CDR3 spans 14 amino acids. The full variable domain, rest sourced from reference TRBV5-6 and TRBJ2-7, is DAGVTQSPTHLIKTRGQQVTLRCSPKSGHDTVSWYQQALGQGPQFIFQYYEEEERQRGNFPDRFSGHQFPNYSSELNVNALLLGDSALYLCASSLGRPDYEQYFGPGTRLTVT.

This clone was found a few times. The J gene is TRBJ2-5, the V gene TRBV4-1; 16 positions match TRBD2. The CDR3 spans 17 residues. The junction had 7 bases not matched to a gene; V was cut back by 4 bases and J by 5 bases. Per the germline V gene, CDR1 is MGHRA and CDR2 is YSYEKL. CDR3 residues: CASSRWGLAGGPETQYF. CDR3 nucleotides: TGCGCCAGCAGCCGTTGGGGACTAGCGGGGGGGCCGGAGACCCAGTACTTC.

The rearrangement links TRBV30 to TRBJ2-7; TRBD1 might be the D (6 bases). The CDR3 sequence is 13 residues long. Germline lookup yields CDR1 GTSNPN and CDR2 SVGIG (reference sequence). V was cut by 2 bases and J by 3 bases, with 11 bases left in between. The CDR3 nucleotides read TGTGCCTGGAGTCGGGACAAACTCTACGAGCAGTACTTC. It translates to CAWSRDKLYEQYF.

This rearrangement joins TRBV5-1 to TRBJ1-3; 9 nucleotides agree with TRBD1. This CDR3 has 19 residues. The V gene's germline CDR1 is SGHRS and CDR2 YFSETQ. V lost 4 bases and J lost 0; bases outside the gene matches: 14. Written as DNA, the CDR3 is TGCGCCAGCAGCCCGAGGAAGAGGACAGGGGCCTTCTCTGGAAACACCATATATTTT. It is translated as CASSPRKRTGAFSGNTIYF. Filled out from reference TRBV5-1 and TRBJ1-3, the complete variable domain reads KAGVTQTPRYLIKTRGQQVTLSCSPISGHRSVSWYQQTPGQGLQFLFEYFSETQRNKGNFPGRFSGRQFSNSRSEMNVSTLELGDSALYLCASSPRKRTGAFSGNTIYFGEGSWLTVV.

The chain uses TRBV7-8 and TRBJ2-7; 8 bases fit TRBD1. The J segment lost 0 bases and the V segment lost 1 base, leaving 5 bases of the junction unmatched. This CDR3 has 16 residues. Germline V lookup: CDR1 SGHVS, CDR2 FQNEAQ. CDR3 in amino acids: CASSLDRQGASYEQYF. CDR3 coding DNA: TGTGCCAGCAGCTTAGATCGGCAGGGGGCCTCCTACGAGCAGTACTTC.

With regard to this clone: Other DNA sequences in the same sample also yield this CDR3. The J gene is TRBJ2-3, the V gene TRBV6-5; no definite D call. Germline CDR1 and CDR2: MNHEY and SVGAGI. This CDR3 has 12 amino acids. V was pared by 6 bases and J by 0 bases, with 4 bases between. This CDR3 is CASRRSTDTQYF. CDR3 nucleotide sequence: TGTGCCAGCAGGCGCAGCACAGATACGCAGTATTTT.

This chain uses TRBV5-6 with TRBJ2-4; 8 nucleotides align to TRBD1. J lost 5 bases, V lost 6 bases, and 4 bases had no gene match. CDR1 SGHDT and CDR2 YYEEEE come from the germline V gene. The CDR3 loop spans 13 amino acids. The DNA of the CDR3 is TGTGCCAGCACCCAGGGGGCTGAAAACATTCAGTACTTC. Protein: CASTQGAENIQYF.

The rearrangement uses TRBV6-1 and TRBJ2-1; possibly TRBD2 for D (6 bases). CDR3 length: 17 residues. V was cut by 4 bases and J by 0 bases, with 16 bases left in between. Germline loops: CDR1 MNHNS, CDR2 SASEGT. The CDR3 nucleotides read TGTGCCAGCAGTGTCATTATGGGGGGTAGCTCCTACAATGAGCAGTTCTTC. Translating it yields CASSVIMGGSSYNEQFF.

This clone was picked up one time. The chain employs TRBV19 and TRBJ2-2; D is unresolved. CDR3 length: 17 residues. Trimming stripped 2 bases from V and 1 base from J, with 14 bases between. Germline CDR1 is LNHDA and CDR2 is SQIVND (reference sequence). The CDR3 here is CASSIPRKTLNTGELFF. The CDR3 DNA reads TGTGCCAGTAGTATACCGCGTAAAACCCTGAACACCGGGGAGCTGTTTTTT.

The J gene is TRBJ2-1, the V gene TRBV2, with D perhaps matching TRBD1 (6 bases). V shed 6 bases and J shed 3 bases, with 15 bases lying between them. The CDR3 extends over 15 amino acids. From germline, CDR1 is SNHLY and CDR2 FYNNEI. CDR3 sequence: CASSTGLADYNEQFF. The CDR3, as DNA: TGTGCCAGCAGCACAGGGTTGGCCGACTACAATGAGCAGTTCTTC.

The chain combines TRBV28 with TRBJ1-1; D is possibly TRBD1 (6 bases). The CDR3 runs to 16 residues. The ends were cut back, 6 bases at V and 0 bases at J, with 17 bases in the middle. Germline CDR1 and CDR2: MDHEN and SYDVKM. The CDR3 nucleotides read TGTGCCAGCAGACTCACAGGGCTGGGTGTGAACACTGAAGCTTTCTTT. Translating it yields CASRLTGLGVNTEAFF.

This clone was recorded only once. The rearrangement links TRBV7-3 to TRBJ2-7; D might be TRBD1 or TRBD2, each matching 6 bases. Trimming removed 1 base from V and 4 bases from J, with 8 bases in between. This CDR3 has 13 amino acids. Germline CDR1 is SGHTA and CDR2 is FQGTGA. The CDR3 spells CASSLIGGYEQYF. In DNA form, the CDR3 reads TGTGCCAGCAGCTTAATAGGGGGGTACGAGCAGTACTTC.

The CDR3 loop is CASSSQGAGGYTF. Here the CDR3 DNA reads TGTGCCAGCAGCTCACAGGGGGCGGGTGGCTACACCTTC. This chain uses TRBV11-2 with TRBJ1-2; TRBD1 aligns across 9 bases. With V trimmed by 4 bases and J by 7 bases, 4 bases remained unmatched. Germline V gene lookup returns CDR1 SGHAT and CDR2 FQNNGV. The CDR3 covers 13 residues. The whole variable domain, filled in from reference TRBV11-2 and TRBJ1-2, reads EAGVAQSPRYKIIEKRQSVAFWCNPISGHATLYWYQQILGQGPKLLIQFQNNGVVDDSQLPKDRFSAERLKGVDSTLKIQPAKLEDSAVYLCASSSQGAGGYTFGSGTRLTVV.

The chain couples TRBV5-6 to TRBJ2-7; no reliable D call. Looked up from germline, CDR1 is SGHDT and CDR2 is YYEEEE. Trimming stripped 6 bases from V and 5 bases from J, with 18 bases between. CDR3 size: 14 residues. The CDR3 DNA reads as TGTGCCAGCACCCGAGGCAGGTTTCAAGACGAGCAGTACTTC. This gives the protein CASTRGRFQDEQYF.

CDR3 sequence reads: CASSFEGAATEAFF. In DNA, the CDR3 is TGTGCCAGCAGCTTTGAGGGGGCCGCGACTGAAGCTTTCTTT. This sequence joins TRBV7-2 and TRBJ1-1, with 7 nucleotides matching TRBD1. Germline V gene lookup returns CDR1 SGHTA and CDR2 FQGNSA. Trimming cost V 3 bases and J 5 bases; bases outside gene matches: 6. The CDR3 totals 14 residues. Looking up the rest from reference TRBV7-2 and TRBJ1-1 gives the full variable domain: GAGVSQSPSNKVTEKGKDVELRCDPISGHTALYWYRQSLGQGLEFLIYFQGNSAPDKSGLPSDRFSAERTGGSVSTLTIQRTQQEDSAVYLCASSFEGAATEAFFGQGTRLTVV.

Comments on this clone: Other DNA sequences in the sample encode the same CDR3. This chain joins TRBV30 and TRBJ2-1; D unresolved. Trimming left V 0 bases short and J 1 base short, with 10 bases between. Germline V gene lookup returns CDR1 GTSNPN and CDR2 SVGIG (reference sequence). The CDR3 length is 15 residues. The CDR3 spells CAWSVRSGSYNEQFF. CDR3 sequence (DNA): TGTGCCTGGAGTGTACGGTCCGGATCCTACAATGAGCAGTTCTTC. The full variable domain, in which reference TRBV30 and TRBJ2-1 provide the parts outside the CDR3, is SQTIHQWPATLVQPVGSPLSLECTVEGTSNPNLYWYRQAAGRGLQLLFYSVGIGQISSEVPQNLSASRPQDRQFILSSKKLLLSDSGFYLCAWSVRSGSYNEQFFGPGTRLTVL.

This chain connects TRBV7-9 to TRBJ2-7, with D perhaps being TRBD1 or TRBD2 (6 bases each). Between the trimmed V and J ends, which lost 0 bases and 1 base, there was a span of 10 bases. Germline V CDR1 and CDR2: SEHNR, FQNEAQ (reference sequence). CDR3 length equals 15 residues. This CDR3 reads CASSLAGGQSYEQYF. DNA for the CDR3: TGTGCCAGCAGCTTAGCTGGGGGGCAGTCCTACGAGCAGTACTTC. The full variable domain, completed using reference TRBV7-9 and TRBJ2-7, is DTGVSQNPRHKITKRGQNVTFRCDPISEHNRLYWYRQTLGQGPEFLTYFQNEAQLEKSRLLSDRFSAERPKGSFSTLEIQRTEQGDSAMYLCASSLAGGQSYEQYFGPGTRLTVT.

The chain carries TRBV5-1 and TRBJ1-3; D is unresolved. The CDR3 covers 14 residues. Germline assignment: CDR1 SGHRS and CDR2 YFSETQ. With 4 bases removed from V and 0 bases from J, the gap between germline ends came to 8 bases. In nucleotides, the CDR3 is TGCGCCAGCAGCCCAACAGCCTCTGGAAACACCATATATTTT. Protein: CASSPTASGNTIYF.

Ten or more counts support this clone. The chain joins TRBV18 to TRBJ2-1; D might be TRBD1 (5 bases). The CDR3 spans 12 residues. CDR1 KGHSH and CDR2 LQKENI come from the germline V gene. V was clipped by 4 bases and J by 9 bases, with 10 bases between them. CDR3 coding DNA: TGTGCCAGCTCACTAGGGGTGAGTGAGCAGTTCTTC. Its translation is CASSLGVSEQFF.

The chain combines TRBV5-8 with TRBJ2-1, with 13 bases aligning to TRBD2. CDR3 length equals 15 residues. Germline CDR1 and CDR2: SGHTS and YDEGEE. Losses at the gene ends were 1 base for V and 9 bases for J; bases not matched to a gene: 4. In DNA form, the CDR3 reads TGTGCCAGCAGCTTGAGACTAGCGGGGGGCGGTGAGCAGTTCTTC. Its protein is CASSLRLAGGGEQFF.

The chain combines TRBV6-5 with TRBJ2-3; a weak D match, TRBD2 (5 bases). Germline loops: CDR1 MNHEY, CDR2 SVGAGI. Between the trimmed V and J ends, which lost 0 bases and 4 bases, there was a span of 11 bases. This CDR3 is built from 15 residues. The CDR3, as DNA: TGTGCCAGCAGTTACTCGTGGGCGGGCGCAGATACGCAGTATTTT. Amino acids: CASSYSWAGADTQYF.

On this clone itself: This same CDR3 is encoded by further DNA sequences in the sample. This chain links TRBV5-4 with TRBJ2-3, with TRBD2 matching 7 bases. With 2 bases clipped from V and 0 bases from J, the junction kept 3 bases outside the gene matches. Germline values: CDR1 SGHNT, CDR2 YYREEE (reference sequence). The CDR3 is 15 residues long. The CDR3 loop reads CASSLGGGSTDTQYF. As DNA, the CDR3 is TGTGCCAGCAGCTTAGGCGGGGGTAGCACAGATACGCAGTATTTT.

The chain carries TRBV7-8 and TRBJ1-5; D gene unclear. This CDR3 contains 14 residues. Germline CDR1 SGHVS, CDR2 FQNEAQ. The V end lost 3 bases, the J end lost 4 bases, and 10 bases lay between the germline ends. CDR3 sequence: CASSFGVLNQPQHF. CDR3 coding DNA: TGTGCCAGCAGCTTCGGGGTTTTAAATCAGCCCCAGCATTTT. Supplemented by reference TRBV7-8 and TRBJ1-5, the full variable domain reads GAGVSQSPRYKVAKRGQDVALRCDPISGHVSLFWYQQALGQGPEFLTYFQNEAQLDKSGLPSDRFFAERPEGSVSTLKIQRTQQEDSAVYLCASSFGVLNQPQHFGDGTRLSIL.

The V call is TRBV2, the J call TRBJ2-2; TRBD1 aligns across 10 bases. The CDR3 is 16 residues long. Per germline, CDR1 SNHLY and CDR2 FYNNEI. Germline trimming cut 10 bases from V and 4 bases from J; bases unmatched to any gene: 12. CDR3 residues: CANDRSGTGVTGELFF. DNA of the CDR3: TGTGCCAACGATCGATCCGGGACAGGGGTCACCGGGGAGCTGTTTTTT. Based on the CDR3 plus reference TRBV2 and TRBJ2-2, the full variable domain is EPEVTQTPSHQVTQMGQEVILRCVPISNHLYFYWYRQILGQKVEFLVSFYNNEISEKSEIFDDQFSVERPDGSNFTLKIRSTKLEDSAMYFCANDRSGTGVTGELFFGEGSRLTVL.

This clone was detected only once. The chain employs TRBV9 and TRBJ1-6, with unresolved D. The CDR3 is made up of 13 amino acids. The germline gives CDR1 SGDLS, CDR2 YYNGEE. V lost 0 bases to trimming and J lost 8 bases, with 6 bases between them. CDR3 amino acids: CASSVGPDSPLHF. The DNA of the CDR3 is TGTGCCAGCAGCGTAGGCCCCGATTCACCCCTCCACTTT.

For the CDR3, the DNA is TGTGCCAGCAGCTCATGGACTAGCGGGAGTATCAATGAGCAGTTCTTC. Translation gives CASSSWTSGSINEQFF. The chain recombines TRBV11-3 with TRBJ2-1; 13 bases map to TRBD2. V lost 4 bases and J lost 6; bases outside the gene matches: 6. Germline CDR1 reads SGHNT; CDR2 reads YENEEA. CDR3 length equals 16 residues.

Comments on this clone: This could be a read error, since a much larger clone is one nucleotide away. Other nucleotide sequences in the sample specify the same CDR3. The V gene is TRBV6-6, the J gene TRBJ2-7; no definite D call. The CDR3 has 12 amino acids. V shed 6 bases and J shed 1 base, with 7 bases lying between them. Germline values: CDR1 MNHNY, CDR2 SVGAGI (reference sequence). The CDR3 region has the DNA TGTGCCAGCAGGTCCGGGTCCTACGAGCAGTACTTC. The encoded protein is CASRSGSYEQYF.

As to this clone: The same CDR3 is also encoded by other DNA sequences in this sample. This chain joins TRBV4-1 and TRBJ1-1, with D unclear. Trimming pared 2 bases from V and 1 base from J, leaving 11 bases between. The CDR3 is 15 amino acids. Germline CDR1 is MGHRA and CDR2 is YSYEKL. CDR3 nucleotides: TGCGCCAGCAGCCAACCTAGGACTGGGAACACTGAAGCTTTCTTT. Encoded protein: CASSQPRTGNTEAFF.

The CDR3, as DNA: TGTGCCAGCAGCTTCCCCTCTAGCGCGCCCGGGGAGCTGTTTTTT. Encoded protein: CASSFPSSAPGELFF. The chain links TRBV11-2 to TRBJ2-2; a possible D gene is TRBD2 (6 bases). Trimming stripped 3 bases from V and 6 bases from J, with 14 bases between. Germline CDR1 SGHAT, CDR2 FQNNGV. CDR3 size: 15 residues.

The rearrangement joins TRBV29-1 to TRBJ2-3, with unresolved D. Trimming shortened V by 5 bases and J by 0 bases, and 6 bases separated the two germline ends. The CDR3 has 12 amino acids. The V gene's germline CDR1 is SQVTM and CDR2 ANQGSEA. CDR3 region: CSVLPSTDTQYF. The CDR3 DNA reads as TGCAGCGTTCTTCCGAGCACAGATACGCAGTATTTT.